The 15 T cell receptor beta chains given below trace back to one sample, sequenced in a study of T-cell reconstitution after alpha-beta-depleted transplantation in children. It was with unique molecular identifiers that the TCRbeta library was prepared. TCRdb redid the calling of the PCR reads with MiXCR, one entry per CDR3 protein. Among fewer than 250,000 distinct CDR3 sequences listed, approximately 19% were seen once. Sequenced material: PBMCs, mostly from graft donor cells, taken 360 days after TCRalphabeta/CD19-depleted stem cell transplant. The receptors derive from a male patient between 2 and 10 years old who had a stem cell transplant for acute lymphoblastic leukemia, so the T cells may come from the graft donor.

The CDR3 DNA is TGCGCCAGCAGCTTGGACCAGGGGGCGCGGCCCCAGTACTTC. The encoded protein is CASSLDQGARPQYF. The chain recombines TRBV5-1 with TRBJ2-5; the match to TRBD1 covers 8 bases. The V gene end was trimmed by 0 bases and the J gene end by 9 bases; junction bases not matched to a gene: 7. The CDR3 contains 14 residues. Per the germline V gene, CDR1 is SGHRS and CDR2 is YFSETQ.

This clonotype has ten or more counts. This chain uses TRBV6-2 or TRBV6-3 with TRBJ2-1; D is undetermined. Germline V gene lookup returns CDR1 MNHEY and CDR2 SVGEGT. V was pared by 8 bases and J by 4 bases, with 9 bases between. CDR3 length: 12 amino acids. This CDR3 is CASSARYNEQFF. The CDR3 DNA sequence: TGTGCCAGCTCCGCGCGATACAATGAGCAGTTCTTC.

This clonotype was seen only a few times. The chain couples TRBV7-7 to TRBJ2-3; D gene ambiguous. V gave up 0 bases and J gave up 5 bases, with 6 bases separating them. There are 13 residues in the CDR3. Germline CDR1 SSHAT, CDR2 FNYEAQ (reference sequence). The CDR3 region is CASSLAPKDTQYF. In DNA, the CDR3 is TGTGCCAGCAGCTTAGCGCCGAAAGATACGCAGTATTTT. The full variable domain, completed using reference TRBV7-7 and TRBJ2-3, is GAGVSQSPRYKVTKRGQDVTLRCDPISSHATLYWYQQALGQGPEFLTYFNYEAQPDKSGLPSDRFSAERPEGSISTLTIQRTEQRDSAMYRCASSLAPKDTQYFGPGTRLTVL.

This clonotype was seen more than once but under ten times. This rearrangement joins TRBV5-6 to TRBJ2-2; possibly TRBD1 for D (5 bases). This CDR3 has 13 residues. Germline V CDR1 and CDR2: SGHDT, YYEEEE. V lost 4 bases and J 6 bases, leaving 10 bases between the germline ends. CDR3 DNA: TGTGCCAGCAGCGCACAGGACGCCGGGGAGCTGTTTTTT. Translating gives CASSAQDAGELFF. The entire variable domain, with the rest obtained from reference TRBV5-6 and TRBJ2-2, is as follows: DAGVTQSPTHLIKTRGQQVTLRCSPKSGHDTVSWYQQALGQGPQFIFQYYEEEERQRGNFPDRFSGHQFPNYSSELNVNALLLGDSALYLCASSAQDAGELFFGEGSRLTVL.

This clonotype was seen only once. The CDR3 nucleotides read TGCGCCAGCAGCTTGATAGGGCAGGGGGCGCGTTCAGAAGCTTTCTTT. Translation gives CASSLIGQGARSEAFF. The genes are TRBV5-1 and TRBJ1-1; TRBD1 matches 8 bases. This CDR3 has 16 residues. The V gene's germline CDR1 is SGHRS and CDR2 YFSETQ. Losses at the gene ends were 1 base for V and 8 bases for J; bases not matched to a gene: 13.

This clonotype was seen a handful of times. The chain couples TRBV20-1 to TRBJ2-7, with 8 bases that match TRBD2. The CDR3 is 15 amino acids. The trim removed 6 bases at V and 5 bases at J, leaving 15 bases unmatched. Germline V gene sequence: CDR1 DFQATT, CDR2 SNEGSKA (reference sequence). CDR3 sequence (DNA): TGCAGTGCCCCGAAGGCTAGCGGGCGCCAAGACGAGCAGTACTTC. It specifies CSAPKASGRQDEQYF.

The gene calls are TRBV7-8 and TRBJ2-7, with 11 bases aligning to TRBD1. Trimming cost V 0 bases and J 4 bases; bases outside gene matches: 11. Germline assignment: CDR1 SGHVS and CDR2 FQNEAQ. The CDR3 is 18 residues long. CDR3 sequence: CASSLASPRTGGKYEQYF. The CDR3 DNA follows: TGTGCCAGCAGCTTAGCTTCCCCTCGGACAGGGGGCAAATACGAGCAGTACTTC.

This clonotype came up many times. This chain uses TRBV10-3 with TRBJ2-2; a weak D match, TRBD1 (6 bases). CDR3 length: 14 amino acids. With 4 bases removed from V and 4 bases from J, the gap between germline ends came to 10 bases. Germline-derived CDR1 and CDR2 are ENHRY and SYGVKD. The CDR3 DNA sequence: TGTGCCATCAGTGTTGGACAGCCCACCGGGGAGCTGTTTTTT. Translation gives CAISVGQPTGELFF.

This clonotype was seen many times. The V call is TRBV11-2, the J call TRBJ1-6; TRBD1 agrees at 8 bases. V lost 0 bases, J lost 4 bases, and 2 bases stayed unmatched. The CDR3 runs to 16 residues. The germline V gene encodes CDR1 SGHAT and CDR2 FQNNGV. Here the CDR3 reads CASSLDRTGYNSPLHF. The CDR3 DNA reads TGTGCCAGCAGCTTAGACCGGACAGGGTATAATTCACCCCTCCACTTT.

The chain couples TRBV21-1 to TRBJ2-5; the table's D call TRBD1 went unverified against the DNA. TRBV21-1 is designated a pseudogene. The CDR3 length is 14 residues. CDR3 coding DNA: TGTGCCAGCAGCCCTCCGGGACAGGGAAAGACCCAGTACTTC. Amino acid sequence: CASSPPGQGKTQYF.

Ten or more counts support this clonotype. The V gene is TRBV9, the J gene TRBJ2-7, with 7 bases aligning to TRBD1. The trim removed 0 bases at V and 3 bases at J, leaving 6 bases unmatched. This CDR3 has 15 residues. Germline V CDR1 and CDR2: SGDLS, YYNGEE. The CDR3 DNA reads TGTGCCAGCAGCGTAGAACCTCAGGGGGTCTACGAGCAGTACTTC. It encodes CASSVEPQGVYEQYF.

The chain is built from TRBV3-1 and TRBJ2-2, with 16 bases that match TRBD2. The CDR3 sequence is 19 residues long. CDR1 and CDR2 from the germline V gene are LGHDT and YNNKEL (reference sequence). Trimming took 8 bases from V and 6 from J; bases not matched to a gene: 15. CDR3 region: CASCLAMGLAGGASGELFF. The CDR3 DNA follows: TGTGCCAGCTGTTTAGCTATGGGACTAGCGGGAGGGGCATCCGGGGAGCTGTTTTTT.

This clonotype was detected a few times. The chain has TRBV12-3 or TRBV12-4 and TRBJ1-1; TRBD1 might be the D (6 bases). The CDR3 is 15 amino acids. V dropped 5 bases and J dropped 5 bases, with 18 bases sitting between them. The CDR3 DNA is TGTGCCAGCAGTAAAGGGGGACCGTGGCGGACTGAAGCTTTCTTT. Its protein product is CASSKGGPWRTEAFF.

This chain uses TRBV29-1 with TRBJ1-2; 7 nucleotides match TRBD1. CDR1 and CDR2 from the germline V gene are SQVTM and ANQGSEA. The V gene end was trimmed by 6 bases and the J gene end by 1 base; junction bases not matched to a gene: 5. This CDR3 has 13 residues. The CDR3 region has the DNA TGCAGCGTCGGGACAGCCAGTAACTATGGCTACACCTTC. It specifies CSVGTASNYGYTF.

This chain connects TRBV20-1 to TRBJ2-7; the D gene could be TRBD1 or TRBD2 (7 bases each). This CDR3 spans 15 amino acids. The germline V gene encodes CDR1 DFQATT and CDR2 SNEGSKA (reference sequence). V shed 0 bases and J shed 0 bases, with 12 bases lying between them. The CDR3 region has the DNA TGCAGTGCTAGAGACCAGGGGGGGGACTCCTACGAGCAGTACTTC. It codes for CSARDQGGDSYEQYF.